A single sample is the source of the 8 T cell receptor beta chains below, sequenced in a study of T cells in Graves' hyperthyroidism and ophthalmopathy. Regions amplified from RNA transcripts were the TCR beta CDR3 regions. Primed by the HTBI set, a first-round RT-PCR was run on the TCR CDR3. TCRdb independently ran MiXCR on the multiplex PCR reads; one entry per CDR3 protein. The data show about 340,000 distinct CDR3 sequences, 18% seen once. The sequenced material came from blood. The receptors come from a woman in her forties or fifties with Graves' hyperthyroidism.

This clonotype showed up just a few times. V gene TRBV29-1 combines with J gene TRBJ2-1; TRBD2 matches 12 bases. The CDR3 totals 14 residues. V trimming: 7 bases; J trimming: 7 bases; junction bases outside the gene matches: 8. Per germline, CDR1 SQVTM and CDR2 ANQGSEA. This CDR3 reads CSGLLAGGANEQFF. CDR3 coding DNA: TGCAGCGGTTTACTAGCGGGAGGAGCAAATGAGCAGTTCTTC.

Many counts were recorded for this clonotype. The rearrangement links TRBV28 to TRBJ2-1; 9 nucleotides match TRBD2. The CDR3 covers 14 residues. After removal of 6 bases from V and 6 bases from J, the junction contained 6 bases not matched to a gene. Germline lookup yields CDR1 MDHEN and CDR2 SYDVKM. The CDR3 DNA sequence: TGTGCCAGCAGACGCGGGGGGGCGAGCAATGAGCAGTTCTTC. Protein product: CASRRGGASNEQFF.

A few counts support this clonotype. This chain links TRBV5-5 with TRBJ1-2, with D perhaps TRBD1 (6 bases). The germline CDR1 and CDR2 sequences are SGHKS and YYEKEE (reference sequence). The CDR3 extends over 14 amino acids. Trimming removed 4 bases from V and 8 bases from J, with 18 bases in between. CDR3 protein: CASSRSRGVRGYTF. The CDR3 nucleotides read TGTGCCAGCAGCAGAAGCAGGGGAGTCCGGGGCTACACCTTC. Complete variable domain (other parts from reference TRBV5-5 and TRBJ1-2): DAGVTQSPTHLIKTRGQQVTLRCSPISGHKSVSWYQQVLGQGPQFIFQYYEKEERGRGNFPDRFSARQFPNYSSELNVNALLLGDSALYLCASSRSRGVRGYTFGSGTRLTVV.

With respect to this clonotype: Compared with germline, one end of the junction differs, possibly owing to a read error. The J gene is TRBJ1-1, the V gene TRBV2; D call uncertain. The CDR3 length is 13 residues. The V gene's germline CDR1 is SNHLY and CDR2 FYNNEI. DNA of the CDR3: TGTGCCAGCAGTGAGTCCAGGAACTCTGAAGCTTTCTTT. Amino acids: CASSESRNSEAFF. The full variable domain, completed using reference TRBV2 and TRBJ1-1, is EPEVTQTPSHQVTQMGQEVILRCVPISNHLYFYWYRQILGQKVEFLVSFYNNEISEKSEIFDDQFSVERPDGSNFTLKIRSTKLEDSAMYFCASSESRNSEAFFGQGTRLTVV.

J is TRBJ1-2 and V is TRBV29-1; D not certain. CDR1 is SQVTM, CDR2 ANQGSEA, per germline. The CDR3 extends over 11 amino acids. Trimming left V 3 bases short and J 1 base short, with 3 bases between. This CDR3 is CSVENNYGYTF. In nucleotides, the CDR3 is TGCAGCGTTGAGAATAACTATGGCTACACCTTC.

There are many counts of this clonotype. The chain recombines TRBV7-9 with TRBJ1-1, with TRBD1 matching 8 bases. V was pared by 1 base and J by 8 bases, with 3 bases of the junction left unmatched. The CDR3 totals 13 residues. The V gene's germline CDR1 is SEHNR and CDR2 FQNEAQ (reference sequence). The CDR3 DNA reads TGTGCCAGCAGCTTAGACCGGGACAGGGAAGCTTTCTTT. Residues: CASSLDRDREAFF.

V and J are TRBV27 and TRBJ2-7; TRBD2 matches 11 bases. CDR3 size: 16 residues. Germline V gives CDR1 MNHEY, CDR2 SMNVEV (reference sequence). The junction had 8 bases not matched to a gene; V was cut back by 7 bases and J by 0 bases. Here the CDR3 DNA reads TGTGCCAGCAAGAAAATAGCGGGGGGGAGCTCCTACGAGCAGTACGTC. It specifies CASKKIAGGSSYEQYV.

This clonotype was recorded a few times. The chain links TRBV20-1 to TRBJ2-2; D could derive from TRBD1 or TRBD2 (5 bases each). Between the trimmed V and J ends, which lost 6 bases and 1 base, there was a span of 12 bases. The length of the CDR3 is 14 residues. The germline V gene encodes CDR1 DFQATT and CDR2 SNEGSKA (reference sequence). For the CDR3, the DNA is TGCAGTGCCCCCGGGGCAGGGAACACCGGGGAGCTGTTTTTT. This sequence encodes CSAPGAGNTGELFF.